Each of the 10 T cell receptor beta chains below was sequenced from the same sample in a study of cytomegalovirus exposure and HLA in healthy donors. Amplification used 60 Vbeta primers and 13 Jbeta primers. The repertoire was sequenced with immunoSEQ multiplex PCR; TCRdb's copy has only in-frame clones and lacks some. The table has around 160,000 clones, roughly 80% seen once. The sequenced sample was PBMCs. All receptors come from a woman between 40 and 50 years old in good health and CMV-seropositive.

About this clone itself: At one end the junction does not follow the germline gene, possibly because of a read error. The chain carries TRBV7-9 and TRBJ2-3, with unresolved D. Germline CDR1 SEHNR, CDR2 FQNEAQ (reference sequence). The CDR3 has 13 residues. The CDR3: CSSSLSGPDTQYF. DNA for the CDR3: TGTTCCAGCAGCTTATCAGGTCCAGATACGCAGTATTTT. Based on the CDR3 plus reference TRBV7-9 and TRBJ2-3, the full variable domain is DTGVSQNPRHKITKRGQNVTFRCDPISEHNRLYWYRQTLGQGPEFLTYFQNEAQLEKSRLLSDRFSAERPKGSFSTLEIQRTEQGDSAMYLCSSSLSGPDTQYFGPGTRLTVL.

This clone was seen a handful of times. The rearrangement links TRBV2 to TRBJ2-1, with no clear D. The CDR3 has 15 amino acids. Per the germline V gene, CDR1 is SNHLY and CDR2 is FYNNEI. V was shortened by 6 bases and J by 2 bases, with 14 bases between the two germline ends. The CDR3 DNA is TGTGCCAGCAGGGCTCGATTTGCCCCCTACAATGAGCAGTTCTTC. Protein product: CASRARFAPYNEQFF.

This chain joins TRBV30 and TRBJ1-1; D is possibly TRBD1 (6 bases). The CDR3 has 14 amino acids. CDR1 is GTSNPN and CDR2 is SVGIG in the germline V gene (reference sequence). V lost 0 bases, J lost 1 base, and 9 bases lay in between. The CDR3 nucleotides are TGTGCCTGGAGTGTACAGGGTTCGAACACTGAAGCTTTCTTT. Translated: CAWSVQGSNTEAFF.

The chain links TRBV2 to TRBJ2-6, with TRBD1 as a possible D gene (6 bases). This CDR3 region has 16 residues. Germline-derived CDR1 and CDR2 are SNHLY and FYNNEI. V was clipped by 6 bases and J by 0 bases, with 12 bases between them. The CDR3 region has the DNA TGTGCCAGCAGGACAGGTCCTACCTCTGGGGCCAACGTCCTGACTTTC. This translates into CASRTGPTSGANVLTF.

This chain uses TRBV5-1 with TRBJ2-7; 10 bases are a match to TRBD1. This CDR3 has 16 residues. After removal of 3 bases from V and 7 bases from J, the junction contained 13 bases not matched to a gene. Looked up from germline, CDR1 is SGHRS and CDR2 is YFSETQ. The CDR3 protein is CASSSSGTGVLGEQYF. For the CDR3, the DNA is TGCGCCAGCAGCTCATCCGGGACAGGGGTACTAGGAGAGCAGTACTTC. Full variable domain (rest looked up from reference TRBV5-1 and TRBJ2-7): KAGVTQTPRYLIKTRGQQVTLSCSPISGHRSVSWYQQTPGQGLQFLFEYFSETQRNKGNFPGRFSGRQFSNSRSEMNVSTLELGDSALYLCASSSSGTGVLGEQYFGPGTRLTVT.

V usage is TRBV6-6 and J usage is TRBJ1-1; 7 positions agree with TRBD1. The CDR3 runs 13 residues. The germline gives CDR1 MNHNY, CDR2 SVGAGI (reference sequence). Trimming at V came to 9 bases and at J to 6 bases, leaving 10 bases not matched to a gene. DNA of the CDR3: TGTGCCAGTGAGGACAGGATCGGGGCTGAAGCTTTCTTT. Protein product: CASEDRIGAEAFF.

The chain uses TRBV9 and TRBJ2-7; maybe TRBD2 (5 bases). V was shortened by 0 bases and J by 0 bases, with 10 bases between the two germline ends. The CDR3 is made up of 15 amino acids. Germline lookup yields CDR1 SGDLS and CDR2 YYNGEE. The CDR3 DNA reads as TGTGCCAGCAGCGTAGGACTATCAAGCTCCTACGAGCAGTACTTC. Amino acids: CASSVGLSSSYEQYF.

This clone was counted a few times. J is TRBJ1-1 and V is TRBV6-6; D not resolved. The CDR3 contains 12 residues. Trimming took off 7 bases at V and 4 bases at J, with 10 bases between the two ends. Germline-derived CDR1 and CDR2 are MNHNY and SVGAGI (reference sequence). The CDR3 DNA sequence: TGTGCCAGCATAGCTTCGACCACTGAAGCTTTCTTT. Protein sequence: CASIASTTEAFF.

This clone was seen only a few times. The chain employs TRBV9 and TRBJ1-6, with 9 bases aligning to TRBD1. CDR1 and CDR2 (germline): SGDLS, YYNGEE. Trimming cost V 3 bases and J 8 bases; bases outside gene matches: 9. The CDR3 spans 16 residues. In DNA, the CDR3 is TGTGCCAGCAGCGGAGGGACAGGGAGTGGATATTCACCCCTCCACTTT. Translation: CASSGGTGSGYSPLHF.

The genes are TRBV18 and TRBJ2-5; 7 bases align to TRBD1. The CDR3 contains 16 residues. Per germline, CDR1 KGHSH and CDR2 LQKENI. V was clipped by 3 bases and J by 2 bases; unmatched bases: 9. CDR3 sequence reads: CASSPLVGTDQETQYF. The DNA of the CDR3 is TGTGCCAGCTCACCCTTAGTAGGGACAGATCAAGAGACCCAGTACTTC.